A single sample gave rise to the 18 T cell receptor beta chains below, sequenced in a study of blood T cell repertoires in COVID-19. Data came from immunoSEQ multiplex PCR; TCRdb stores just in-frame clones and leaves some out. Among about 100,000 clones, just under 80% were seen once, and the ten largest hold around 30%. The specimen sequenced was peripheral blood. These receptors originate from a man aged 70 or older with active or convalescent COVID-19.

The genes are TRBV30 and TRBJ1-3; 9 nucleotides agree with TRBD1. The V and J ends lost 5 bases and 2 bases, in that order; junction bases with no gene match: 4. CDR1 and CDR2 (germline): GTSNPN, SVGIG (reference sequence). The CDR3 runs 14 residues. The CDR3 sequence is CAWGGQGTGNTIYF. The CDR3 DNA sequence: TGTGCCTGGGGGGGACAGGGAACTGGAAACACCATATATTTT. Using reference TRBV30 and TRBJ1-3 for the parts outside the CDR3, the full variable domain is SQTIHQWPATLVQPVGSPLSLECTVEGTSNPNLYWYRQAAGRGLQLLFYSVGIGQISSEVPQNLSASRPQDRQFILSSKKLLLSDSGFYLCAWGGQGTGNTIYFGEGSWLTVV.

A single count supports this clone. The chain employs TRBV19 and TRBJ1-5, with 7 bases lining up with TRBD1. V lost 1 base and J lost 9; bases outside the gene matches: 24. There are 20 residues in the CDR3. Germline-derived CDR1 and CDR2 are LNHDA and SQIVND (reference sequence). CDR3 protein: CASSIGLRRAGTASTWPQHF. The CDR3 DNA reads as TGTGCCAGTAGTATAGGGTTAAGAAGGGCCGGGACAGCCTCCACTTGGCCCCAGCATTTT.

CDR3 sequence reads: CASSSSGGFSTEAFF. CDR3 nucleotide sequence: TGTGCCAGCAGTTCCTCAGGGGGCTTTTCCACTGAAGCTTTCTTT. The chain joins TRBV6-5 to TRBJ1-1, with TRBD1 matching 8 bases. Trimming cost V 4 bases and J 4 bases; bases outside gene matches: 8. The CDR3 has 15 amino acids. Germline V CDR1 and CDR2: MNHEY, SVGAGI.

This chain connects TRBV7-2 to TRBJ2-1; D gene unclear. CDR1 is SGHTA, CDR2 FQGNSA, per germline. The CDR3 runs 15 residues. The V end was cut by 1 base, the J end by 10 bases, with 17 bases between. CDR3 in DNA: TGTGCCAGCAGCTTAGATAATCCGTCATTGCGAGAGCAGTTCTTC. Its translation: CASSLDNPSLREQFF.

V usage is TRBV11-3 and J usage is TRBJ2-1, with a tentative D call TRBD1 (5 bases). In germline, CDR1 is SGHNT, CDR2 YENEEA. V was trimmed by 3 bases and J by 0 bases, leaving 9 bases between them. This CDR3 is built from 15 residues. Written as DNA, the CDR3 is TGTGCCAGCAGCTTTAGGACAAACTCCTACAATGAGCAGTTCTTC. Protein: CASSFRTNSYNEQFF.

This chain joins TRBV14 and TRBJ2-1, with TRBD2 matching over 13 bases. Trimming removed 3 bases from V and 9 bases from J; junction bases left unmatched: 8. The CDR3 loop spans 16 amino acids. Per the germline V gene, CDR1 is SGHDN and CDR2 is FVKESK. The CDR3: CASSHRTSGGEGEQFF. The CDR3 nucleotides read TGTGCCAGCAGCCATCGGACTAGCGGGGGCGAGGGTGAGCAGTTCTTC.

This clone came up once. CDR3 DNA sequence: TGTGCCAGCAGCCAAGATGAGGGCTTGGGTGGCTACACCTTC. This codes for CASSQDEGLGGYTF. This chain uses TRBV4-2 with TRBJ1-2; D is uncertain. Germline loops: CDR1 LGHNA, CDR2 YNFKEQ. V shed 0 bases and J shed 7 bases, with 12 bases lying between them. This CDR3 contains 14 residues.

The V call is TRBV5-1, the J call TRBJ1-1; maybe TRBD1 (5 bases). The CDR3 sequence is 15 residues long. The V and J ends lost 4 bases and 4 bases respectively, with 17 bases between them. Looked up from germline, CDR1 is SGHRS and CDR2 is YFSETQ. CDR3 nucleotides: TGCGCCAGCAGCGGTGGGGCAGGGATTGCCACTGAAGCTTTCTTT. Translated: CASSGGAGIATEAFF.

J is TRBJ2-7 and V is TRBV6-1, with D maybe TRBD1 (5 bases). CDR1 is MNHNS and CDR2 is SASEGT in the germline V gene. The CDR3 is 14 residues long. V was trimmed by 1 base and J by 0 bases, leaving 7 bases between them. This CDR3 is CASSEDRSSYEQYF. The CDR3 DNA is TGTGCCAGCAGTGAAGACAGGAGCTCCTACGAGCAGTACTTC.

This chain links TRBV7-9 with TRBJ1-1, with TRBD1 as a possible D gene (6 bases). This CDR3 comprises 12 residues. Per the germline V gene, CDR1 is SEHNR and CDR2 is FQNEAQ (reference sequence). V gave up 5 bases and J gave up 6 bases, with 10 bases separating them. The CDR3 loop is CASSLQGSEAFF. The CDR3 bases are TGTGCCAGCAGCCTCCAGGGGTCTGAAGCTTTCTTT.

The rearrangement joins TRBV9 to TRBJ2-3, with D perhaps TRBD2 (5 bases). Germline V gene sequence: CDR1 SGDLS, CDR2 YYNGEE. The CDR3 sequence is 15 residues long. Trimming shortened V by 4 bases and J by 0 bases, and 12 bases separated the two germline ends. The CDR3 sequence: CASSPRTGSTDTQYF. The CDR3 coding sequence is TGTGCCAGCAGCCCCAGGACGGGGAGCACAGATACGCAGTATTTT.

The chain links TRBV5-5 to TRBJ1-1, with D perhaps matching TRBD1 (5 bases). Trimming stripped 3 bases from V and 5 bases from J, with 23 bases between. From germline, CDR1 is SGHKS and CDR2 YYEKEE (reference sequence). This CDR3 has 17 amino acids. The DNA for the CDR3 is TGTGCCAGCAGCTCACGGGAGGGGAATAGGGTCAGAACTGAAGCTTTCTTT. Protein: CASSSREGNRVRTEAFF.

The chain links TRBV12-3 or TRBV12-4 to TRBJ1-2, with 7 bases that match TRBD1. The ends lost 2 bases at V and 6 bases at J; junction bases unmatched: 3. The CDR3 sequence is 13 residues long. The CDR3 loop is CASSLSTGNGYTF. In DNA, the CDR3 is TGTGCCAGCAGTTTATCGACAGGGAATGGCTACACCTTC.

About this clone: A read error may account for a junction end that differs from germline. The chain uses TRBV5-8 and TRBJ1-6, with 9 bases lining up with TRBD1. CDR1 is SGHTS and CDR2 is YDEGEE in the germline V gene. This CDR3 contains 14 residues. In nucleotides, the CDR3 is TGTGCCAGCACCTTGGGACAGGGATTCTCACCCCTCCACTTT. Amino acids: CASTLGQGFSPLHF.

The rearrangement joins TRBV5-6 to TRBJ1-5, with TRBD1 matching 10 bases. Germline trimming cut 3 bases from V and 6 bases from J; bases unmatched to any gene: 12. Germline CDR1 SGHDT, CDR2 YYEEEE. CDR3 length equals 17 residues. As DNA, the CDR3 is TGTGCCAGCAGCTCCACAGGACAGGGGGAAATAAGTCAGCCCCAGCATTTT. Protein sequence: CASSSTGQGEISQPQHF.

This chain's CDR3 is CASRRGGTEAFF. CDR3 coding DNA: TGTGCCAGCCGGCGGGGGGGCACTGAAGCTTTCTTT. The chain links TRBV13 to TRBJ1-1; possibly TRBD1 for D (5 bases). The germline CDR1 and CDR2 sequences are PRHDT and FYEKMQ (reference sequence). The CDR3 spans 12 residues. V lost 8 bases and J 4 bases, leaving 11 bases between the germline ends.

This chain connects TRBV24-1 to TRBJ1-2; D is uncertain. Looked up from germline, CDR1 is KGHDR and CDR2 is SFDVKD. The V end lost 6 bases, the J end lost 8 bases, and 15 bases lay between the germline ends. The CDR3 length is 13 residues. The CDR3 here is CATSSDGISGYTF. The CDR3 DNA reads TGTGCCACCAGTTCGGACGGGATCAGCGGCTACACCTTC.

V gene TRBV5-1 combines with J gene TRBJ2-3; TRBD2 aligns across 10 bases. The V gene's germline CDR1 is SGHRS and CDR2 YFSETQ. The CDR3 covers 16 residues. V was clipped by 5 bases and J by 1 base; unmatched bases: 7. The CDR3 sequence: CASRSSGTSGTDTQYF. Written as DNA, the CDR3 is TGCGCCAGCAGGTCATCCGGGACTAGCGGCACAGATACGCAGTATTTT. The full variable domain, its missing parts supplied by reference TRBV5-1 and TRBJ2-3, is KAGVTQTPRYLIKTRGQQVTLSCSPISGHRSVSWYQQTPGQGLQFLFEYFSETQRNKGNFPGRFSGRQFSNSRSEMNVSTLELGDSALYLCASRSSGTSGTDTQYFGPGTRLTVL.